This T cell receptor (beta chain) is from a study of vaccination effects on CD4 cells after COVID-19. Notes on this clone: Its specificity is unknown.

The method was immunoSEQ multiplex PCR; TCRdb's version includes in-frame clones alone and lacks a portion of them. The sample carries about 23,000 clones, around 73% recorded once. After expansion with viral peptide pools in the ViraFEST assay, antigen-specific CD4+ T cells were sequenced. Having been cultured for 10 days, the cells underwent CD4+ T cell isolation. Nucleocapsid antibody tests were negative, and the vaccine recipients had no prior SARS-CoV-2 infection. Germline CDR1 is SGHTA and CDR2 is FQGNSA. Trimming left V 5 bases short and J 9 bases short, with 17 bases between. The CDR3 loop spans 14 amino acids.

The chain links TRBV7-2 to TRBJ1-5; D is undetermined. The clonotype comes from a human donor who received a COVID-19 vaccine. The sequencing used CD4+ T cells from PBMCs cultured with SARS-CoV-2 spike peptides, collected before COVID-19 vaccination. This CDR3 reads CASSPQPGQAPQHF. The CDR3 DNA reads TGTGCCAGCAGCCCCCAGCCGGGCCAAGCGCCCCAGCATTTT.